The present T cell receptor beta chain was sequenced within a study of blood T cell repertoires in COVID-19. As for the study in general: Samples taken during acute and convalescent COVID-19 were collected in the United States, Italy and Spain. The cDNA or gDNA used as material had been derived from T cells, B-cell-depleted T cells, or PBMCs.

In the original processing: Reference gene primer amplification yielded estimated nucleated cell counts. Clones were read by immunoSEQ multiplex PCR, and TCRdb kept only the in-frame ones, dropping some. V and J calls plus clone size are reproduced from that table; the DNA served to infer D and trimming. This table holds 400,000 to 450,000 clones, about 91% found once. The junction had 4 bases not matched to a gene; V was cut back by 4 bases and J by 0 bases. Germline-derived CDR1 and CDR2 are SGHNT and YYREEE (reference sequence). The CDR3 has 15 residues. During active infection, Seattle patients enrolled and were then monitored through disease.

The source is a woman aged 45-65 years with COVID-19, enrolled during active disease. The V and J genes are TRBV5-4 and TRBJ2-3, with TRBD2 matching over 8 bases. Sequencing used peripheral blood. The CDR3 is CASSPRGGSTDTQYF. The CDR3 nucleotides read TGTGCCAGCAGCCCCCGGGGGGGAAGCACAGATACGCAGTATTTT.